These T cell receptor beta chains were read from a single sample in a study of blood T cells in healthy people across ages. MiXCR was run by TCRdb on the 5' RACE reads, yielding one entry per CDR3 protein. The sample records about 1.7 million distinct CDR3 sequences, 28% being singletons. Sequencing was carried out using blood. The receptors originated from a woman aged 25 to 45 in good health. CDR3s leave out the opening cysteine and the closing phenylalanine or tryptophan.

>TRBV11-2|.
ASRIGGGIYNEQY
>TRBV5-6|.
ASSLALTTPEGYEQY
>TRBV7-2|TRBJ2-5
ASSLNSVQETQY
>TRBV5-1|TRBJ1-2
ASRQGANYGYT
>TRBV5-1|TRBJ2-1
ASSAGTLINNEQF
>TRBV10-2|TRBJ2-3
ASSEFRGRGGHPDTQY
>TRBV20-1|TRBJ1-6
SGRTGDSPLH
>TRBV28|TRBJ2-7
AIGSGVLSYEQY
>TRBV30|TRBJ1-2
AWSVPGSYGYT
>TRBV27|TRBJ2-3
ASRTGTRVADTQY
>TRBV7-9|TRBJ1-2
ACSLGPGGYT
>TRBV7-2|TRBJ2-5
ASSFRKRTYNEQY
>TRBV5-5|TRBJ2-3
ASSTGTGVSTDTQY
>TRBV7-9|TRBJ2-3
ASSNGGISTDTQY
>TRBV9|TRBJ2-5
SSSVGWSGWEQETQY
>TRBV9|TRBJ1-1
ASSVESGETEAF
>TRBV6-4|TRBJ2-6
ASSLQGRTRSGANVLT
>TRBV20-1|TRBJ2-7
SASRTATYEQY
>TRBV20-1|TRBJ2-1
SANYRQFSYNEQF
>TRBV29-1|TRBJ2-5
SAGDRGRRETQY
>TRBV20-1|TRBJ1-2
SAREPGRGAGYT
>TRBV6-2/TRBV6-3|TRBJ2-7
ASSYVGTTGEQY
>TRBV10-1|TRBJ2-1
ASALVKGSTYNEQF
>TRBV7-6|TRBJ1-2
ASSPRGGVGGYT
>TRBV20-1|.
SASRGGYNEQY
>TRBV15|TRBJ2-7
ATSRGTRGPYEQY
>TRBV5-1|TRBJ2-1
ASSLVSGLAGVNEQF
>TRBV5-1|TRBJ2-7
ASSPETGALSYEQY
>TRBV6-1|TRBJ1-5
ATRQGYSNQPQH
>TRBV20-1|TRBJ2-3
SARDQGPDTQY
>TRBV4-3|TRBJ2-7
ASSQDWGQGGYEQY
>TRBV29-1|TRBJ1-2
SVVGFGDNYGYT
>TRBV28|TRBJ2-3
ASSLTPLAGPTDTQY
>TRBV12-3/TRBV12-4|TRBJ2-5
AGSLLGTSFGTQY
>TRBV12-3/TRBV12-4|TRBJ2-4
ASRLGLARNIQY
>TRBV5-1|TRBJ2-5
ASSPSPAARMGTQY
>TRBV9|TRBJ1-5
ASSPPRGGGMGKH
>TRBV6-2/TRBV6-3|TRBJ1-5
ASKGWGTDNQPQH
>TRBV12-3/TRBV12-4|TRBJ2-1
ASSLLASDEQF
>TRBV27|TRBJ2-7
ASSLWAGGRYEQY
>TRBV12-3/TRBV12-4|TRBJ2-7
ASTLSTISYEQY
>TRBV29-1|TRBJ1-2
SVEGVGSYT